The 8 T cell receptor beta chains presented below share a single source sample, sequenced in a study of blood T cells in healthy people across ages (dated by TCRdb to between 2014 and 2017). The library relied on 5' RACE. The sequencer was an Illumina HiSeq 2500. A second PCR of about 6 to 11 cycles was run with a J-beta primer mix and a sample-barcoded 5' primer. Clones were called with MiXCR by TCRdb after fastp trimmed the public reads at Q25, and only in-frame beta chains were retained. Identical CDR3 protein sequences are pooled into one entry, listed with their most common genes and DNA. This sample is represented by some 690,000 distinct CDR3 sequences; 22% of them were singletons. The biggest ten clones account for approximately 20% of the sample. Sequencing was performed on blood. These receptors came from a man in his 70s in good health.

The V and J genes are TRBV10-3 and TRBJ1-2; D is unclear. This CDR3 has 11 residues. V was trimmed by 0 bases and J by 7 bases, leaving 3 bases between them. Germline CDR1 reads ENHRY; CDR2 reads SYGVKD. The CDR3: CAISESSGYTF. The CDR3 DNA is TGTGCCATCAGTGAGTCTTCTGGCTACACCTTC.

This clonotype turned up a few times. The genes are TRBV19 and TRBJ2-1; 12 nucleotides line up with TRBD2. The V gene's germline CDR1 is LNHDA and CDR2 SQIVND (reference sequence). The CDR3 length is 14 residues. V lost 6 bases and J lost 9; bases outside the gene matches: 6. The CDR3: CASRGLAGTSEQFF. The CDR3 DNA is TGTGCCAGTAGAGGACTAGCGGGAACCTCTGAGCAGTTCTTC. The entire variable domain, with the rest obtained from reference TRBV19 and TRBJ2-1, is as follows: DGGITQSPKYLFRKEGQNVTLSCEQNLNHDAMYWYRQDPGQGLRLIYYSQIVNDFQKGDIAEGYSVSREKKESFPLTVTSAQKNPTAFYLCASRGLAGTSEQFFGPGTRLTVL.

This clonotype turned up a few times. The chain employs TRBV29-1 and TRBJ2-1, with TRBD1 identical over 7 bases. Germline assignment: CDR1 SQVTM and CDR2 ANQGSEA. The CDR3 consists of 13 residues. J lost 0 bases, V lost 8 bases, and 4 bases had no gene match. The CDR3 loop reads CSSDRDSYNEQFF. For the CDR3, the DNA is TGCAGCTCCGACAGGGACTCCTACAATGAGCAGTTCTTC.

This clonotype was detected only a few times. This rearrangement joins TRBV10-3 to TRBJ2-5, with 11 bases aligning to TRBD2. V lost 0 bases and J lost 4; bases outside the gene matches: 4. The CDR3 is 16 residues long. Germline V gene data show CDR1 as ENHRY and CDR2 as SYGVKD. The CDR3, as DNA: TGTGCCATCAGTGAGTCAAGACTAGCGGGAACAGAGACCCAGTACTTC. Protein product: CAISESRLAGTETQYF.

A few counts support this clonotype. V usage is TRBV20-1 and J usage is TRBJ2-4; TRBD1 agrees at 7 bases. The V segment lost 2 bases and the J segment 0 bases; nucleotides outside the gene matches: 4. The CDR3 has 15 residues. Germline V gives CDR1 DFQATT, CDR2 SNEGSKA (reference sequence). The CDR3 region has the DNA TGCAGTGCTAGACGACAGGGCCTAGCCAAAAACATTCAGTACTTC. It specifies CSARRQGLAKNIQYF.

This clonotype has a handful of counts. The chain is built from TRBV11-2 and TRBJ2-5; 8 positions agree with TRBD1. CDR3 length: 14 amino acids. Germline CDR1 reads SGHAT; CDR2 reads FQNNGV. The V and J ends lost 3 bases and 7 bases, in that order; junction bases with no gene match: 7. The CDR3 loop is CASSLPGGMRTQYF. In DNA form, the CDR3 reads TGTGCCAGCAGCTTGCCAGGGGGCATGAGGACCCAGTACTTC.

This chain links TRBV9 with TRBJ2-7; 10 bases line up with TRBD2. The CDR3 consists of 15 residues. The germline gives CDR1 SGDLS, CDR2 YYNGEE. The V segment lost 4 bases and the J segment 0 bases; nucleotides outside the gene matches: 4. The CDR3 DNA sequence: TGTGCCAGCAGCCCTACTAGCGGGATCTCCTACGAGCAGTACGTC. Translating gives CASSPTSGISYEQYV.

This clonotype was seen more than once but under ten times. The chain recombines TRBV7-2 with TRBJ2-3; 8 bases map to TRBD2. Germline CDR1 and CDR2: SGHTA and FQGNSA. V dropped 5 bases and J dropped 2; count of bases not matched to a gene: 6. CDR3 size: 15 residues. The CDR3 nucleotides read TGTGCCAGCAGCGATGGACTAGCTCCCACAGATACGCAGTATTTT. Its translation: CASSDGLAPTDTQYF.